This T cell receptor beta chain was documented in a study of blood T cell repertoires in COVID-19. The data were produced by immunoSEQ multiplex PCR, yet TCRdb's version contains in-frame clones alone and is incomplete. The sample carries 20,000 to 30,000 clones, 85% to 95% recorded once. V shed 1 base and J 12 bases; nucleotides not matched to a gene: 3. CDR1 SNHLY and CDR2 FYNNEI come from the germline V gene. The CDR3 totals 13 residues. The sequenced sample consisted of peripheral blood. The rearrangement joins TRBV2 to TRBJ1-6, with 7 positions matching TRBD1. The TCR was taken from a woman aged 45 to 65 with active COVID-19. This CDR3 reads CASSEGQGIPLHF. The CDR3 DNA sequence: TGTGCCAGCAGTGAAGGACAGGGAATACCCCTCCACTTT.